This T cell receptor (beta chain) originates from a study of identical twins. Overall study results and limits: Out-of-frame beta chain sequences displayed weaker excess sharing between twins.

V was cut by 1 base and J by 0 bases, with 7 bases left in between. The CDR3 length is 15 residues. Healthy Caucasians provided all donations. From the 5' RACE reads, TCRdb called clonotypes with MiXCR, one entry per CDR3 protein. Of approximately 220,000 distinct CDR3 sequences detected, around 6.8% appear once; the ten largest clones hold approximately 2%. This clonotype was seen repeatedly, ten times or more. Its target is unknown. This same sample was also taken into another study, of yellow fever vaccine responses in identical twins.

Sequencing was carried out using memory (CD45RO+) T cells sorted from blood. This sequence originates from a woman aged 18-29 years in good health. V is TRBV12-3 or TRBV12-4 and J is TRBJ2-1; D remains unclear. Here the CDR3 reads CASSLGRSSYNEQFF. The DNA for the CDR3 is TGTGCCAGCAGTTTAGGACGGAGCTCCTACAATGAGCAGTTCTTC.